Listed below are T cell receptor beta chains from one sample, sequenced in a study of a mutant IDH1 vaccine in newly diagnosed glioma. Their antigens are not known. This table comes from immunoSEQ multiplex PCR, and its TCRdb copy is limited to in-frame clones, with some not included. In the table there are around 38,000 clones, about 86% of which are singletons. The source was PBMCs, collected from a glioma patient whose treatment included an IDH1 peptide vaccine. Receptors originate from a man younger than 40 with glioma. The conserved cysteine and the conserved F or W are not part of the CDR3 here. Not every row has a clone size; where given, it reads once, few, many or a size class.

TRBJ2-1 TRBV5-1 NA ASSLGSYNEQF
TRBJ1-1 TRBV28 once ASSLFGRTEAF
TRBJ2-7 TRBV5-1 NA ASSPLAGAREQY
TRBJ2-3 TRBV4-2 NA ASSHPESTDTQY
TRBJ2-7 TRBV5-6 NA ASSLGHGFYEQY
TRBJ2-5 TRBV4-1 NA ASSQDYSGRVTQETQY
TRBJ1-2 TRBV4-3 NA ASSQGSGNYGYT
TRBJ2-2 TRBV10-1 NA AINPGQGENTGELF
TRBJ1-5 TRBV30 NA AWSLTGDQPQH
TRBJ2-7 TRBV5-1 once ASSSLPGTGSSEQY
TRBJ2-7 TRBV2 NA ASSELGAGYEQY
TRBJ1-2 TRBV5-1 NA ASSLRQEDYGYT
TRBJ1-6 TRBV30 NA AWSLTGLDNSPLH
TRBJ2-1 TRBV21-1 NA ASSKESAGSYNEQF
TRBJ2-7 TRBV30 NA AWSVQRVSEQY
TRBJ1-5 TRBV4-1 few ASSQGGSGGGNQPQH
TRBJ1-1 TRBV9 NA ASSPLRGINTEAF
TRBJ2-7 TRBV7-2 NA ASSLEGTSDYEQY
TRBJ2-1 TRBV7-9 NA ASSLVEWKERGGRNEQF
TRBJ2-1 TRBV4-3 NA ASSQEASGYNEQF
TRBJ2-7 TRBV19 once ASSGLTGAYEQY
TRBJ1-1 TRBV15 few ATSRGTGSAEAF
TRBJ2-7 TRBV6-1 NA ASILTGSSDEQY
TRBJ1-5 TRBV2 once ASSEDTGLYDQPQH
TRBJ1-1 TRBV14 NA ASSRYSGGSTEAF
TRBJ2-3 TRBV5-1 NA ASRLAGGQDTQY
TRBJ1-5 TRBV9 once ASSVSGQGNQPQH
TRBJ1-1 TRBV5-4 NA ASSLVTVLNTEAF
TRBJ2-7 TRBV5-1 NA ASSTGSGYEQY
TRBJ2-7 TRBV4-1 NA ASSHRDSYEQY
TRBJ2-2 TRBV6-1 NA ASRGPKDTGELF
TRBJ2-2 TRBV27 once ASSFTTGELF
TRBJ2-3 TRBV5-1 NA ASSFNLGVQY
TRBJ1-5 TRBV7-9 NA ASSLGTGGATGNQPQH
TRBJ1-5 TRBV19 NA ASSTPGGQGGNQPQH
TRBJ2-7 TRBV5-6 NA ASNQGEGRGYEQY